This is a list of T cell receptor beta chains from one sample in a study of T cell responses to AZD1222 COVID-19 vaccine. Produced via immunoSEQ multiplex PCR; TCRdb's table is partial and in-frame only. The profile covers roughly 150,000 clones, with 88% appearing a single time and more than 5.5% taken by the ten largest. This specimen consisted of peripheral blood, obtained on day 0 of AZD1222 vaccination. The origin of the receptors is an adult in good health. Both conserved end residues are part of each CDR3. The D gene is left open where the match is weak. Clone size is stated in some rows and not others, as once, few, many or a class when expanded.

j_gene	abundance	d_gene	v_gene	CDR3aa	CDR3nt
TRBJ1-1	.	.	TRBV5-1	CASSPEGVWDTEAFF	TGCGCCAGCAGCCCCGAAGGGGTTTGGGACACTGAAGCTTTCTTT
TRBJ1-5	.	.	TRBV5-4	CASSLWGSNQPQHF	TGTGCCAGCAGCTTGTGGGGGAGCAATCAGCCCCAGCATTTT
TRBJ2-1	.	.	TRBV11-1	CASSLQENNEQFF	TGTGCCAGCAGCTTGCAGGAGAACAATGAGCAGTTCTTC
TRBJ1-4	.	TRBD1	TRBV7-9	CASSLEQGNNEKLFF	TGTGCCAGCAGCTTAGAACAGGGGAATAATGAAAAACTGTTTTTT
TRBJ1-2	.	TRBD1	TRBV2	CASSARGPGYTF	TGTGCCAGCAGTGCGAGGGGGCCGGGCTACACCTTC
TRBJ1-1	.	.	TRBV3-1/TRBV3-2	CASSQADQSTEAFF	TGTGCCAGCAGCCAAGCGGACCAGAGCACTGAAGCTTTCTTT
TRBJ2-1	.	TRBD1	TRBV5-1	CASSPIGTGGYNEQFF	TGCGCCAGCAGCCCAATAGGGACAGGGGGCTACAATGAGCAGTTCTTC
TRBJ1-6	few	.	TRBV5-5	CASSLVRGSPLHF	TGTGCCAGCAGCTTGGTACGCGGGTCACCCCTCCACTTT
TRBJ2-5	.	.	TRBV12-5	CASALGTLRTETQYF	TGTGCTAGTGCCCTCGGGACTCTCCGGACGGAGACCCAGTACTTC
TRBJ2-1	.	TRBD1	TRBV6-2/TRBV6-3	CASSYSYRDRGRNEQFF	TGTGCCAGCAGTTACTCTTACCGGGACAGGGGGCGGAATGAGCAGTTCTTC
TRBJ2-5	once	.	TRBV11-2	CASSSSGETQYF	TGTGCCAGCAGCTCCTCCGGGGAGACCCAGTACTTC
TRBJ1-2	.	TRBD1	TRBV19	CASSKGQGARNGYTF	TGTGCCAGTAGCAAAGGACAGGGGGCGCGAAATGGCTACACCTTC
TRBJ1-5	once	.	TRBV30	CAWTLKGGIADQPQHF	TGTGCCTGGACCCTCAAAGGTGGGATCGCTGATCAGCCCCAGCATTTT
TRBJ1-2	.	.	TRBV7-2	CASSFPLYYGYTF	TGTGCCAGCAGCTTTCCATTATACTATGGCTACACCTTC
TRBJ1-1	once	.	TRBV11-3	CASSLRRVTEAFF	TGTGCCAGCAGCTTACGCAGGGTAACTGAAGCTTTCTTT
TRBJ1-2	.	TRBD1	TRBV7-2	CASSTGTGDYGYTF	TGTGCCAGCAGCACCGGGACAGGGGACTATGGCTACACCTTC
TRBJ1-3	.	.	TRBV5-4	CASSYQGPGGNTIYF	TGTGCCAGCAGCTATCAGGGTCCGGGAGGAAACACCATATATTTT
TRBJ1-1	.	.	TRBV29-1	CSVDRANTEAFF	TGCAGCGTTGATAGGGCCAACACTGAAGCTTTCTTT
TRBJ2-5	.	.	TRBV7-2	CASSLGGAKETQYF	TGTGCCAGCAGCTTAGGGGGGGCCAAAGAGACCCAGTACTTC
TRBJ2-3	.	TRBD2	TRBV5-1	CASSSSGGHTDTQYF	TGCGCCAGCAGCTCTAGCGGGGGGCACACAGATACGCAGTATTTT
TRBJ1-5	.	TRBD1	TRBV24-1	CATSDNRDRNQPQHF	TGTGCCACCAGTGACAACCGGGACAGGAATCAGCCCCAGCATTTT
TRBJ2-7	.	TRBD1	TRBV11-2	CASSLLTGAYEQYF	TGTGCCAGCAGCTTATTGACAGGGGCCTACGAGCAGTACTTC
TRBJ1-5	.	.	TRBV6-5	CAIKSGGDVQPQHF	TGTGCCATCAAATCGGGGGGCGATGTTCAGCCCCAGCATTTT
TRBJ2-1	.	.	TRBV7-2	CASSLRQDPIF	TGTGCCAGCAGCTTAAGACAGGACCCGATCTTC
TRBJ2-1	few	TRBD2	TRBV30	CAWSGGLAVNEQFF	TGTGCCTGGAGTGGAGGGCTAGCGGTAAATGAGCAGTTCTTC
TRBJ1-5	.	.	TRBV28	CASSFLNQPQHF	TGTGCCAGCAGTTTCCTCAATCAGCCCCAGCATTTT
TRBJ1-1	.	.	TRBV11-2	CASSSPMGTVEILNTEAFF	TGTGCCAGCAGCTCCCCCATGGGGACCGTTGAGATTTTGAACACTGAAGCTTTCTTT
TRBJ1-1	few	.	TRBV15	CATSRAANTEAFF	TGTGCCACCAGCAGAGCGGCGAACACTGAAGCTTTCTTT
TRBJ2-5	once	.	TRBV27	CASRTTGQETQYF	TGTGCCAGCAGGACTACTGGCCAAGAGACCCAGTACTTC
TRBJ1-1	once	TRBD1	TRBV4-1	CASSQGQGARTEAFF	TGCGCCAGCAGCCAAGGTCAGGGGGCGCGGACTGAAGCTTTCTTT
TRBJ2-1	.	TRBD1	TRBV7-9	CASSFSGGRRFFEQFF	TGTGCCAGCAGCTTTTCAGGGGGCCGTCGTTTTTTTGAGCAGTTCTTC
TRBJ1-3	.	.	TRBV7-9	CASSPRGNSGNTIYF	TGTGCCAGCAGCCCACGAGGTAACTCTGGAAACACCATATATTTT
TRBJ2-3	.	.	TRBV7-3	CASSLNAIGDTQYF	TGTGCCAGCAGCTTAAACGCGATCGGGGATACGCAGTATTTT
TRBJ2-7	.	TRBD2	TRBV5-1	CASSLVSSGYYEQYF	TGCGCCAGCAGCTTGGTCTCTAGCGGTTACTACGAGCAGTACTTC
TRBJ2-1	.	.	TRBV30	CAWSVWRGPQFF	TGTGCCTGGAGTGTCTGGCGGGGGCCCCAGTTCTTC
TRBJ2-1	.	.	TRBV7-3	CASGAAYNEQFF	TGTGCCAGCGGGGCTGCCTACAATGAGCAGTTCTTC
TRBJ1-1	.	.	TRBV3-1/TRBV3-2	CASSQPPSNTEAFF	TGTGCCAGCAGCCAACCACCCTCGAACACTGAAGCTTTCTTT
TRBJ1-5	few	.	TRBV19	CASSIVPGFSNQPQHF	TGTGCCAGTAGTATAGTCCCGGGATTCAGCAATCAGCCCCAGCATTTT
TRBJ1-1	few	TRBD1	TRBV28	CASSSPQGVDTEAFF	TGTGCCAGCAGTTCACCACAGGGGGTGGACACTGAAGCTTTCTTT
TRBJ2-7	.	.	TRBV25-1	CASSHPGTLSYEQYF	TGTGCCAGCAGTCATCCCGGCACCCTCTCCTACGAGCAGTACTTC
TRBJ2-1	.	.	TRBV7-2	CASSLGPSKFF	TGTGCCAGCAGCTTAGGACCTAGTAAGTTCTTC
TRBJ2-7	.	TRBD2	TRBV6-2/TRBV6-3	CASSYLAGEQYF	TGTGCCAGCAGTTACCTAGCGGGCGAGCAGTACTTC
TRBJ2-7	.	TRBD1	TRBV7-2	CASRNQGTGYEQYF	TGTGCCAGCAGGAACCAAGGGACAGGGTACGAGCAGTACTTC
TRBJ2-7	.	.	TRBV4-1	CASSQGSVVRDIHYEQYF	TGCGCCAGCAGCCAAGGGTCTGTAGTTCGGGACATCCACTACGAGCAGTACTTC
TRBJ1-2	.	TRBD1	TRBV6-5	CASSSDRVSYGYTF	TGTGCCAGCAGCTCGGACAGGGTGAGCTATGGCTACACCTTC
TRBJ1-3	.	.	TRBV28	CASSLRFSGNTIYF	TGTGCCAGCAGTTTAAGGTTCTCTGGAAACACCATATATTTT
TRBJ2-7	once	.	TRBV11-1	CASSPGSYSYEQYF	TGTGCCAGCAGCCCTGGGTCTTATTCCTACGAGCAGTACTTC
TRBJ1-5	.	.	TRBV10-3	CAISESTGQPQHF	TGTGCCATCAGTGAGTCCACGGGTCAGCCCCAGCATTTT
TRBJ1-6	.	.	TRBV30	CAWSIDRTDHSYNSPLHF	TGTGCCTGGAGTATCGATAGGACGGACCACTCCTATAATTCACCCCTCCACTTT
TRBJ1-4	.	.	TRBV7-9	CASSLDLEEKLFF	TGTGCCAGCAGCCTAGACCTGGAGGAAAAACTGTTTTTT